Listed here are 13 T cell receptor beta chains from one sample, sequenced in a study of PD-1 blockade in classical Hodgkin lymphoma. Profiling relied on immunoSEQ multiplex PCR, and the TCRdb table lists in-frame clones only, not all of them. Among tens of thousands of clones listed, roughly 90% were seen once. Time point denoted: newly diagnosed, previously untreated cHL patient sample. Input material: peripheral blood mononuclear cells (PBMCs). These receptors were taken from a human donor with classical Hodgkin lymphoma.

The chain recombines TRBV10-1 with TRBJ1-1, with 9 bases fitting TRBD1. This CDR3 comprises 14 residues. The ends lost 4 bases at V and 3 bases at J; junction bases unmatched: 3. Germline values: CDR1 WNHNN, CDR2 SYGVQD (reference sequence). The CDR3 DNA reads as TGCGCCAGCAGTGCGGGGACAGGGCACACTGAAGCTTTCTTT. This encodes CASSAGTGHTEAFF.

The chain is built from TRBV7-9 and TRBJ2-2, with D possibly being TRBD2 (6 bases). Germline loops: CDR1 SEHNR, CDR2 FQNEAQ (reference sequence). Trimming pared 3 bases from V and 1 base from J, leaving 6 bases between. The length of the CDR3 is 14 residues. CDR3: CASSFSGNTGELFF. The DNA of the CDR3 is TGTGCCAGCAGCTTTAGCGGGAACACCGGGGAGCTGTTTTTT.

The chain links TRBV10-3 to TRBJ1-4, with 8 bases aligning to TRBD1. Germline V gene lookup returns CDR1 ENHRY and CDR2 SYGVKD. CDR3 length: 13 residues. With V trimmed by 6 bases and J by 7 bases, 4 bases remained unmatched. Here the CDR3 reads CAIRDRDGEKLFF. The CDR3 nucleotides read TGTGCCATCAGGGACAGGGATGGTGAAAAACTGTTTTTT.

The V call is TRBV7-9, the J call TRBJ1-1; no clear D. V lost 5 bases, J lost 0 bases, and 13 bases lay in between. The CDR3 consists of 15 residues. From germline, CDR1 is SEHNR and CDR2 FQNEAQ (reference sequence). CDR3 coding DNA: TGTGCCAGCAGCCCCCTTGGCCGTCTGAACACTGAAGCTTTCTTT. Amino acid sequence: CASSPLGRLNTEAFF.

This clone was found once. This rearrangement joins TRBV7-3 to TRBJ2-5, with TRBD1 matching over 9 bases. The ends lost 3 bases at V and 5 bases at J; junction bases unmatched: 1. CDR1 SGHTA and CDR2 FQGTGA come from the germline V gene. This CDR3 comprises 13 residues. CDR3: CASSFGQGETQYF. The DNA for the CDR3 is TGTGCCAGCAGCTTTGGACAGGGGGAGACCCAGTACTTC.

The rearrangement links TRBV11-2 to TRBJ1-1; a weak D match, TRBD1 (5 bases). CDR1 and CDR2 (germline): SGHAT, FQNNGV. Deletions cut 1 base from V and 3 bases from J, with 9 bases between. This CDR3 region has 14 residues. The CDR3 bases are TGTGCCAGCAGCTTAGTCAGGGCGGACACTGAAGCTTTCTTT. This translates into CASSLVRADTEAFF.

CDR3 bases: TGTGCCAGCAGTGAAAATACAGACCTAGCTGAAGCTTTCTTT. Its translation is CASSENTDLAEAFF. This chain connects TRBV6-1 to TRBJ1-1, with D unclear. V was clipped by 2 bases and J by 6 bases, with 13 bases between them. The CDR3 length is 14 residues. In germline, CDR1 is MNHNS, CDR2 SASEGT.

V is TRBV5-5 and J is TRBJ2-7; 10 nucleotides match TRBD1. J was trimmed by 5 bases and V by 4 bases; bases with no gene match: 9. This CDR3 contains 15 residues. Germline lookup yields CDR1 SGHKS and CDR2 YYEKEE (reference sequence). As DNA, the CDR3 is TGTGCCAGCAGCCTGACAGGGGGCAAGGGAAACGAGCAGTACTTC. Protein: CASSLTGGKGNEQYF.

V gene TRBV10-1 combines with J gene TRBJ2-2, with no clear D. V was pared by 1 base and J by 9 bases, with 9 bases between. The CDR3 loop spans 13 amino acids. The germline gives CDR1 WNHNN, CDR2 SYGVQD (reference sequence). The CDR3 DNA follows: TGCGCCAGCAGTGAGTACGAGTCCCGGGAGCTGTTTTTT. It codes for CASSEYESRELFF.

The chain couples TRBV5-6 to TRBJ2-1, with 8 bases identical to TRBD2. Germline-derived CDR1 and CDR2 are SGHDT and YYEEEE. Trimming at V came to 3 bases and at J to 9 bases, leaving 8 bases not matched to a gene. The CDR3 is 14 amino acids. CDR3 sequence: CASSSGTRGAEQFF. In DNA, the CDR3 is TGTGCCAGCAGCTCCGGGACTAGAGGGGCTGAGCAGTTCTTC.

The CDR3 DNA is TGTGCCAGCACCCAGGGGCTAGCGAATGAGCAGTTCTTC. It is translated as CASTQGLANEQFF. The rearrangement links TRBV6-1 to TRBJ2-1; D assignment may be TRBD1 or TRBD2 (6 bases each). The CDR3 loop spans 13 amino acids. Germline lookup yields CDR1 MNHNS and CDR2 SASEGT. The ends were cut back, 7 bases at V and 7 bases at J, with 14 bases in the middle.

The chain recombines TRBV7-6 with TRBJ2-2; the D gene is possibly TRBD2 (5 bases). The CDR3 totals 14 residues. The germline V gene has CDR1 SGHVS and CDR2 FNYEAQ. The germline V and J ends were trimmed by 4 bases and 6 bases, with 12 bases remaining between them. This chain's CDR3 is CASSSWTGSGELFF. The CDR3 DNA reads as TGTGCCAGCAGCTCCTGGACGGGGTCCGGGGAGCTGTTTTTT.

The chain couples TRBV7-2 to TRBJ2-3; D ambiguous. Germline V CDR1 and CDR2: SGHTA, FQGNSA. Deletions cut 4 bases from V and 5 bases from J, with 7 bases between. The CDR3 extends over 12 amino acids. The CDR3 spells CASSSPGDTQYF. The DNA for the CDR3 is TGTGCCAGCAGCTCGCCAGGAGATACGCAGTATTTT.